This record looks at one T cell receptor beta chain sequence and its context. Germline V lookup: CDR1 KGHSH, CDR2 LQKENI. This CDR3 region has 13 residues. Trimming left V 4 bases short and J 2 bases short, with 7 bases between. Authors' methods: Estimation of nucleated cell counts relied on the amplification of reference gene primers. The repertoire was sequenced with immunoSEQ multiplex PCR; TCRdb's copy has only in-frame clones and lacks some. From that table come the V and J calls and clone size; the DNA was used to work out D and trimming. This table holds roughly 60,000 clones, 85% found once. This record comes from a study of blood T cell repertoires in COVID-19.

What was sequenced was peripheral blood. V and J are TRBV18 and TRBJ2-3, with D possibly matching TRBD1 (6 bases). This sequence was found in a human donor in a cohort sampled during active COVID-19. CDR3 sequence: CASSRDNTDTQYF. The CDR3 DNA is TGTGCCAGCTCACGGGACAACACAGATACGCAGTATTTT.